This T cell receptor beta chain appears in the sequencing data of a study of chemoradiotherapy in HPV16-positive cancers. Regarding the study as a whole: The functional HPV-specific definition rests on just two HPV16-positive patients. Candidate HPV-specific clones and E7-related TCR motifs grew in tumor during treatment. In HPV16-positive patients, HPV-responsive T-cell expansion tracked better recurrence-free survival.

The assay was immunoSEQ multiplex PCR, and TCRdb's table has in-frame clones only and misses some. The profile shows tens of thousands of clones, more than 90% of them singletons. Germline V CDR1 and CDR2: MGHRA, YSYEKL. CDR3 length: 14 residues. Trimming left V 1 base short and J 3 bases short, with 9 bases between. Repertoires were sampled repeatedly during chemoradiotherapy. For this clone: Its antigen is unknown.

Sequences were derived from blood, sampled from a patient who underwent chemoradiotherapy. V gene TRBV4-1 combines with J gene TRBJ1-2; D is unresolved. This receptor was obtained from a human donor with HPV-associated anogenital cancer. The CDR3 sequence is CASSQGGSYYGYTF. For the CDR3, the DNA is TGCGCCAGCAGCCAAGGCGGAAGTTACTATGGCTACACCTTC.